This T cell receptor beta chain derives from a study of CD8+CD57+ T cells in acquired aplastic anemia. It was genomic DNA that served as the template for profiling TCR beta VDJ and CDR3. TCRdb reprocessed the reads via MiXCR and lists one record per CDR3 protein. The repertoire holds fewer than 250,000 distinct CDR3 sequences, with around half as singletons. CD8+CD57+ cell expansion had been shown by flow cytometry in patients chosen for sequencing. The germline V gene encodes CDR1 SGHDT and CDR2 YYEEEE. The CDR3 covers 14 residues. V lost 0 bases and J lost 1, with 5 bases in between. This clonotype came up many times.

The V gene is TRBV5-6, the J gene TRBJ1-5; D gene uncertain. This clonotype originated in a human donor with aplastic anemia. Sequencing input: sorted CD4+, CD8+, or CD8+CD57+ T cells (not recorded which) from PBMCs. The CDR3 coding sequence is TGTGCCAGCAGCTTGGCAGGCAGCAATCAGCCCCAGCATTTT. Amino acid sequence: CASSLAGSNQPQHF.